This T cell receptor beta chain was documented in a study of blood T cell repertoires in COVID-19 (dated by TCRdb to 2020 to 2021). A note on the overall study: Samples covering the acute and convalescent phases of COVID-19 were provided by collaborators in the United States, Italy and Spain. The material from the prospective study consisted of cDNA or gDNA derived from T cells, B-cell-depleted T cells, or PBMCs. The dataset comprised deeply sampled blood TCRbeta repertoires from subjects exposed to, actively infected with, or recovered from COVID-19. The repertoires were released in a freely available public database meant as a resource for research on the immune response to SARS-CoV-2. The samples were drawn from the first 160 participants of the ongoing ImmuneRACE study and from roughly 1,300 subjects provided by 6 global collaborators. The sample metadata nearly always contained a de-identified subject ID, COVID-19 status, age in years and sex. Where available, HLA class I and class II types were taken from metadata supplied by the sample provider and were not determined by assay-based typing.

TCRbeta CDR3 regions were amplified from genomic DNA using the immunoSEQ Assay, a bias-controlled multiplex PCR. For the original study's pipeline: Within the assay, amplification of reference gene primers was used to estimate how many nucleated cells each sample contained. Sequence reads were collapsed and filtered to measure the absolute abundance of every unique TCRbeta CDR3 rearrangement. For each sample, productive Simpson clonality was calculated by taking the square root of Simpson's diversity index across productive rearrangements. The clones in this table, taken by TCRdb from immuneACCESS, are in-frame only. Not every clone is retained; where verified, under half of the shortfall comes from an unresolved V gene, and the cause of the rest is unknown. V and J calls plus clone size are reproduced from that table; the DNA served to infer D and trimming. Across this sample there are 200,000 to 300,000 clones, with roughly 87% seen only once. The top ten clones comprise approximately 7.9% of the sample.

From the cysteine through the phenylalanine, the CDR3 covers 20 amino acids. Just the 60-base CDR3 DNA is kept, in frame starting at base 1. At the junction V is shortened by 4 bases and J by 2 bases; bases outside the gene matches: 18. The germline V gene specifies MDHEN as CDR1 and SYDVKM as CDR2. A second Seattle source provided samples from volunteer blood donors who had recovered from COVID-19. Each collaborating institution followed its own protocols to collect whole blood in K2EDTA tubes. For TCRbeta analysis, collaborator samples were shipped as frozen whole blood, as isolated PBMCs, or as DNA extracted from either sample type. About this clone itself: It has no known antigen specificity. No much larger clone is present one base from it, and per-base qualities are unavailable.

The full study reports these points: The amount of clinical and demographic metadata varied by source and participant and was provided uncurated.

The sequencing input was peripheral blood. The chain is assembled from TRBV28 and TRBJ2-2, and 8 bases in between align with TRBD2. This receptor was identified in a man aged 55 to 70 who had recovered from COVID-19. CDR3 loop: CASSYPPRGGLISNTGELFF. The bases read TGTGCCAGCAGTTACCCTCCACGGGGGGGCCTTATTAGTAACACCGGGGAGCTGTTTTTT.